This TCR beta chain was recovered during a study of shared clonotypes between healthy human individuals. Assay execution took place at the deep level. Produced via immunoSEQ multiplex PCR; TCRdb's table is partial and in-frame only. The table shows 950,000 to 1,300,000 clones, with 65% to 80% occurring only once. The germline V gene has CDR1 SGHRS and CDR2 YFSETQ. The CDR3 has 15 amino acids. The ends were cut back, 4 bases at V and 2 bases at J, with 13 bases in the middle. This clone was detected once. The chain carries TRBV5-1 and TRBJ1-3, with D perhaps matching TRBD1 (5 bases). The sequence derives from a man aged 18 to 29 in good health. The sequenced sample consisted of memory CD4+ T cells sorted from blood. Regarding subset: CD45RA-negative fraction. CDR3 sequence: CASSQDPGPGNTIYF. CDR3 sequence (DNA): TGCGCCAGCAGCCAAGACCCGGGACCTGGAAACACCATATATTTT.